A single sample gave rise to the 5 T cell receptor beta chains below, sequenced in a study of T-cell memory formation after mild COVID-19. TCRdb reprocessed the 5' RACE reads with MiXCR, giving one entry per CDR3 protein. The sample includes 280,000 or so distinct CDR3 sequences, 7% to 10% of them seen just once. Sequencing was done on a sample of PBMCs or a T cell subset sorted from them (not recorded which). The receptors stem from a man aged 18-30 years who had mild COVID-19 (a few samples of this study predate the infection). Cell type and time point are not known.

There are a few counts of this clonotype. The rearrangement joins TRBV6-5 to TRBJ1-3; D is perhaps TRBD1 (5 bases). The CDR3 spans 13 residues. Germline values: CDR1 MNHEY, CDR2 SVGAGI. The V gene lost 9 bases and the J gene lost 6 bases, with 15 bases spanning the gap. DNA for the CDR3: TGTGCCAGGATAGAGGGGTCGAAAAACACCATATATTTT. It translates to CARIEGSKNTIYF.

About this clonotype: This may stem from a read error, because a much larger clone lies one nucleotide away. The CDR3 DNA reads TGCGCCAGCAGGAGTTATGGGGTGCTCAACACCGGGGAGCTGTTTTTT. Amino acid sequence: CASRSYGVLNTGELFF. The rearrangement uses TRBV4-1 and TRBJ2-2; D ambiguous. V was pared by 6 bases and J by 2 bases, with 16 bases between. In germline, CDR1 is MGHRA, CDR2 YSYEKL. CDR3 length: 16 residues.

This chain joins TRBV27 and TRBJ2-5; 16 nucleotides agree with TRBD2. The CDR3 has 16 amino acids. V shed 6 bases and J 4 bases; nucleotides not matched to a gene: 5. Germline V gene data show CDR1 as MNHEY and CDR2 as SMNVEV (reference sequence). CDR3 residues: CASSGTSGGVIETQYF. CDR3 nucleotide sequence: TGTGCCAGCAGCGGGACTAGCGGGGGGGTTATAGAGACCCAGTACTTC.

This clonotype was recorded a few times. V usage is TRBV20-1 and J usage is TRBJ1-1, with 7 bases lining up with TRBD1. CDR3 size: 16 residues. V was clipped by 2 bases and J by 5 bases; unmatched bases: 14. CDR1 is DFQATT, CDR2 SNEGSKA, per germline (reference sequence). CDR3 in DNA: TGCAGTGCTAGACGCGCAGGGGGTTTGCGGGCGACTGAAGCTTTCTTT. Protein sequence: CSARRAGGLRATEAFF.

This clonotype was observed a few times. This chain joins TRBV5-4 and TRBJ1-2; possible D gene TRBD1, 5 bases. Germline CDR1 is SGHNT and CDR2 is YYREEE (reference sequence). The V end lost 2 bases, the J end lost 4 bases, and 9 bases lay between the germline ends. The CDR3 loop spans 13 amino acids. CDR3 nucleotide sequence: TGTGCCAGCAGCTTCTACAGGTCCTATGGCTACACCTTC. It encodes CASSFYRSYGYTF.